Presented here are 23 T cell receptor beta chains from one specimen sequenced in a study of T-cell reconstitution after alpha-beta-depleted transplantation in children. The authors prepared the TCRbeta library with unique molecular identifiers. TCRdb recomputed calls from the PCR reads with MiXCR, one row per CDR3 protein. This table has 250,000 to 300,000 distinct CDR3 sequences, about a tenth appearing once. This material consisted of PBMCs from the stem cell graft donor, taken from the stem cell graft. These receptors were collected from a human donor who donated a stem cell graft to a child with SCID.

This clonotype turned up a few times. The rearrangement links TRBV27 to TRBJ2-1, with 11 bases identical to TRBD1. The CDR3 runs to 14 residues. V trimming: 5 bases; J trimming: 7 bases; junction bases outside the gene matches: 4. CDR1 MNHEY and CDR2 SMNVEV come from the germline V gene (reference sequence). The CDR3, as DNA: TGTGCCAGCAGTAAGGGGACAGGGGGAAATGAGCAGTTCTTC. Protein: CASSKGTGGNEQFF.

In this sample, this clonotype turned up a few times. J is TRBJ2-5 and V is TRBV7-2; D tentatively fits TRBD1 or TRBD2 (7 bases each). Trimming pared 3 bases from V and 5 bases from J, leaving 13 bases between. The V gene's germline CDR1 is SGHTA and CDR2 FQGNSA. The CDR3 is 14 amino acids. The CDR3 spells CASSFQGGAETQYF. The CDR3 DNA reads TGTGCCAGCAGCTTCCAGGGGGGGGCGGAGACCCAGTACTTC.

This clonotype was observed many times. This chain uses TRBV20-1 with TRBJ2-1, with TRBD1 matching 10 bases. Per germline, CDR1 DFQATT and CDR2 SNEGSKA (reference sequence). This CDR3 spans 14 amino acids. V lost 6 bases to trimming and J lost 2 bases; unmatched junction nucleotides: 4. Here the CDR3 DNA reads TGCAGTGCAAGACAGGGGGCCCCCTACAATGAGCAGTTCTTC. Amino acid sequence: CSARQGAPYNEQFF.

The V call is TRBV6-5, the J call TRBJ2-7; TRBD2 is a possible D gene (6 bases). This CDR3 spans 14 amino acids. V dropped 5 bases and J dropped 6 bases, with 17 bases sitting between them. Germline assignment: CDR1 MNHEY and CDR2 SVGAGI. The CDR3 coding sequence is TGTGCCAGCAGTCTGGGGGGACTGGTCCCCGAGCAGTACTTC. Its protein is CASSLGGLVPEQYF.

This clonotype came up a few times. The chain uses TRBV7-2 and TRBJ1-1; 9 positions match TRBD1. J was trimmed by 0 bases and V by 6 bases; bases with no gene match: 11. The CDR3 consists of 17 residues. Germline assignment: CDR1 SGHTA and CDR2 FQGNSA. The CDR3 is CASSPGQGLSMNTEAFF. The CDR3 coding sequence is TGTGCCAGCAGTCCGGGACAGGGTCTTTCGATGAACACTGAAGCTTTCTTT.

This sequence joins TRBV20-1 and TRBJ1-2; weak D call: TRBD1 (5 bases). V lost 6 bases to trimming and J lost 2 bases, with 10 bases between them. CDR1 and CDR2 (germline): DFQATT, SNEGSKA (reference sequence). The CDR3 loop spans 12 amino acids. The CDR3 DNA sequence: TGCAGTGCCCCGGGGGACAACTATGGCTACACCTTC. Translating it yields CSAPGDNYGYTF.

The chain employs TRBV6-5 and TRBJ1-2; perhaps TRBD1 as D (6 bases). The CDR3 loop spans 13 amino acids. V lost 2 bases and J 4 bases, leaving 8 bases between the germline ends. From germline, CDR1 is MNHEY and CDR2 SVGAGI. In nucleotides, the CDR3 is TGTGCCAGCAGTTACGGGGGCGGCTATGGCTACACCTTC. Protein sequence: CASSYGGGYGYTF.

The CDR3 reads CASNPEVGTEAFF. The CDR3 nucleotides are TGTGCCAGCAACCCAGAGGTTGGCACTGAAGCTTTCTTT. The V gene is TRBV12-3 or TRBV12-4, the J gene TRBJ1-1; no firm D call. V was trimmed by 7 bases and J by 4 bases, leaving 13 bases between them. CDR3 length: 13 residues.

The chain links TRBV10-3 to TRBJ1-5, with 7 bases fitting TRBD1. CDR3 length: 15 amino acids. The V and J ends lost 6 bases and 2 bases, in that order; junction bases with no gene match: 7. The germline CDR1 and CDR2 sequences are ENHRY and SYGVKD. CDR3: CAISQGVEGNQPQHF. The CDR3 DNA sequence: TGTGCCATCAGCCAGGGGGTCGAGGGCAATCAGCCCCAGCATTTT.

This clonotype was detected only a few times. The CDR3, as DNA: TGCAGCGTTTCTACAGGGACAACCTACGAGCAGTACTTC. Translation: CSVSTGTTYEQYF. The chain recombines TRBV29-1 with TRBJ2-7; tentatively, D is TRBD1 (6 bases). This CDR3 has 13 amino acids. Trimming removed 5 bases from V and 2 bases from J, with 13 bases in between. CDR1 is SQVTM and CDR2 is ANQGSEA in the germline V gene.

The sample holds a few counts of this clonotype. V is TRBV20-1 and J is TRBJ1-2, with D perhaps TRBD1 (6 bases). V lost 3 bases, J lost 2 bases, and 16 bases lay in between. The CDR3 loop spans 15 amino acids. CDR1 is DFQATT, CDR2 SNEGSKA, per germline (reference sequence). The CDR3 loop reads CSARGVQGRNYGYTF. The DNA for the CDR3 is TGCAGTGCTAGGGGGGTGCAGGGGCGGAACTATGGCTACACCTTC.

Many counts were recorded for this clonotype. The chain joins TRBV25-1 to TRBJ1-2; TRBD1 agrees at 7 bases. Unmatched junction bases numbered 9, after V lost 6 bases and J lost 8 bases. Germline-derived CDR1 and CDR2 are MGHDK and SYGVNS. The CDR3 runs 13 residues. The CDR3 DNA reads TGTGCCAGCAGCCTAACAGGGGAAAGAGGCTACACCTTC. Translating it yields CASSLTGERGYTF.

This clonotype was seen repeatedly, ten times or more. This chain uses TRBV29-1 with TRBJ2-5; possibly TRBD2 for D (5 bases). From germline, CDR1 is SQVTM and CDR2 ANQGSEA. The CDR3 contains 12 residues. V lost 6 bases and J 4 bases, leaving 12 bases between the germline ends. The CDR3 is CSVRLAGETQYF. The CDR3 DNA is TGCAGCGTGAGGTTGGCGGGAGAGACCCAGTACTTC.

This chain links TRBV19 with TRBJ2-2, with 9 bases matching TRBD2. V was pared by 3 bases and J by 5 bases, with 13 bases of the junction left unmatched. CDR1 is LNHDA, CDR2 SQIVND, per germline (reference sequence). This CDR3 is 18 amino acids long. The CDR3 loop is CASSMFLAGSLGTGELFF. The DNA for the CDR3 is TGTGCCAGTAGTATGTTTCTAGCGGGGAGTCTTGGGACCGGGGAGCTGTTTTTT.

This clonotype was picked up a small number of times. The V gene is TRBV12-3 or TRBV12-4, the J gene TRBJ1-1, with D perhaps TRBD1 (5 bases). V was clipped by 7 bases and J by 1 base, with 13 bases between them. The CDR3 loop spans 14 amino acids. For the CDR3, the DNA is TGTGCCAGCACCATGTCAGGGAAGAACACTGAAGCTTTCTTT. Its translation: CASTMSGKNTEAFF.

In this sample, this clonotype turned up many times. This CDR3 reads CASSPGGSGAFF. For the CDR3, the DNA is TGTGCCAGCAGCCCCGGAGGATCGGGAGCTTTCTTT. V is TRBV7-9 and J is TRBJ1-1; no clear D. CDR3 size: 12 residues. Germline loops: CDR1 SEHNR, CDR2 FQNEAQ (reference sequence). Deletions cut 5 bases from V and 10 bases from J, with 14 bases between.

This clonotype has ten or more counts. The J gene is TRBJ2-3, the V gene TRBV5-1; tentatively, D is TRBD2 (5 bases). The ends were cut back, 2 bases at V and 1 base at J, with 14 bases in the middle. Germline V gives CDR1 SGHRS, CDR2 YFSETQ. The CDR3 extends over 16 amino acids. CDR3 in amino acids: CASSFAQTGGTDTQYF. DNA of the CDR3: TGCGCCAGCAGCTTTGCCCAGACCGGGGGCACAGATACGCAGTATTTT.

The rearrangement joins TRBV4-2 to TRBJ1-6; 7 positions agree with TRBD1. V shed 0 bases, J shed 7 bases, and the junction held 3 bases outside the gene matches. The CDR3 spans 15 residues. CDR1 is LGHNA, CDR2 YNFKEQ, per germline. The CDR3 protein is CASSQEGQRNSPLHF. CDR3 DNA: TGTGCCAGCAGCCAAGAGGGACAGAGAAATTCACCCCTCCACTTT.

V usage is TRBV20-1 and J usage is TRBJ1-1, with D unresolved. The CDR3 is made up of 13 amino acids. Trimming shortened V by 0 bases and J by 4 bases, and 9 bases separated the two germline ends. Germline V gives CDR1 DFQATT, CDR2 SNEGSKA (reference sequence). The CDR3 reads CSARDFKATEAFF. The CDR3 coding sequence is TGCAGTGCTAGAGACTTCAAGGCCACTGAAGCTTTCTTT.

This clonotype showed up just a few times. The CDR3 DNA reads TGTGCCATCAGTGAGGGTGGACGACTGAACACTGAAGCTTTCTTT. This sequence encodes CAISEGGRLNTEAFF. The gene calls are TRBV10-3 and TRBJ1-1, with D unresolved. The CDR3 loop spans 15 amino acids. Germline V CDR1 and CDR2: ENHRY, SYGVKD. V gave up 2 bases and J gave up 0 bases, with 10 bases separating them.

This clonotype has ten or more counts. The V and J genes are TRBV27 and TRBJ1-1, with D possibly TRBD1 on 6 matching bases. CDR3 length: 14 amino acids. V gave up 6 bases and J gave up 5 bases, with 16 bases separating them. Germline lookup yields CDR1 MNHEY and CDR2 SMNVEV (reference sequence). CDR3 in amino acids: CASSPGHGRTEAFF. The DNA of the CDR3 is TGTGCCAGCAGCCCGGGACACGGGAGGACTGAAGCTTTCTTT.

This clonotype has only a few counts. V is TRBV7-2 and J is TRBJ1-3; D gene uncertain. This CDR3 contains 17 residues. CDR1 and CDR2 from the germline V gene are SGHTA and FQGNSA. V was pared by 1 base and J by 6 bases, with 19 bases between. The CDR3 reads CASSLVQGGPLQNTIYF. For the CDR3, the DNA is TGTGCCAGCAGCTTAGTACAAGGTGGACCACTACAAAACACCATATATTTT. Full variable domain (remainder filled in from reference TRBV7-2 and TRBJ1-3): GAGVSQSPSNKVTEKGKDVELRCDPISGHTALYWYRQSLGQGLEFLIYFQGNSAPDKSGLPSDRFSAERTGGSVSTLTIQRTQQEDSAVYLCASSLVQGGPLQNTIYFGEGSWLTVV.

This clonotype has a count of ten or more. This rearrangement joins TRBV7-9 to TRBJ2-1; perhaps TRBD2 as D (5 bases). This CDR3 spans 14 amino acids. Germline-derived CDR1 and CDR2 are SEHNR and FQNEAQ (reference sequence). V was clipped by 1 base and J by 9 bases, with 13 bases between them. The CDR3 nucleotides are TGTGCCAGCAGCTTAGTTGGGCTAGCCGGTGAGCAGTTCTTC. Amino acids: CASSLVGLAGEQFF.